This entry lists 28 T cell receptor beta chains sequenced from one sample in a study of CD8+CD57+ T cells in acquired aplastic anemia. Before being chosen for sequencing, patients had shown CD8+CD57+ cell expansion by flow cytometry. Genomic DNA constituted the template upon which TCR beta VDJ and CDR3 profiling was performed. MiXCR was run by TCRdb on the reads, yielding one entry per CDR3 protein. Of around 50,000 distinct CDR3 sequences in the sample, just over 55% were seen once. The sample was sorted CD4+, CD8+, or CD8+CD57+ T cells (not recorded which) from PBMCs. These receptors were taken from a human donor with aplastic anemia.

This clonotype is medium-sized. V gene TRBV29-1 combines with J gene TRBJ2-1; 7 nucleotides match TRBD2. V trimming: 3 bases; J trimming: 0 bases; junction bases outside the gene matches: 8. Germline assignment: CDR1 SQVTM and CDR2 ANQGSEA. The CDR3 runs 16 residues. CDR3 amino acids: CSVEGWRLASYNEQFF. CDR3 bases: TGCAGCGTTGAGGGTTGGAGACTAGCCTCCTACAATGAGCAGTTCTTC.

V gene TRBV29-1 combines with J gene TRBJ2-2, with a tentative D call TRBD1 (5 bases). Looked up from germline, CDR1 is SQVTM and CDR2 is ANQGSEA. The length of the CDR3 is 13 residues. V dropped 7 bases and J dropped 6 bases, with 15 bases sitting between them. The CDR3 nucleotides are TGCAGCGCTACGCGATCAGGGCCCGGGGAGCTGTTTTTT. Protein sequence: CSATRSGPGELFF.

This chain links TRBV7-6 with TRBJ2-3; D might be TRBD1 or TRBD2, each matching 5 bases. Between the trimmed V and J ends, which lost 1 base and 2 bases, there was a span of 10 bases. Germline lookup yields CDR1 SGHVS and CDR2 FNYEAQ. The CDR3 consists of 15 residues. The CDR3 region has the DNA TGTGCCAGCAGCTTAGGGGACGTGGTCACAGATACGCAGTATTTT. Translating gives CASSLGDVVTDTQYF. Combining the CDR3 with reference TRBV7-6 and TRBJ2-3 gives the whole variable domain GAGVSQSPRYKVTKRGQDVALRCDPISGHVSLYWYRQALGQGPEFLTYFNYEAQQDKSGLPNDRFSAERPEGSISTLTIQRTEQRDSAMYRCASSLGDVVTDTQYFGPGTRLTVL.

The gene calls are TRBV29-1 and TRBJ1-1; the match to TRBD1 covers 7 bases. Germline values: CDR1 SQVTM, CDR2 ANQGSEA. Trimming removed 3 bases from V and 0 bases from J; junction bases left unmatched: 4. This CDR3 spans 14 amino acids. DNA for the CDR3: TGCAGCGTTGAGGGGACAGTCGTGAACACTGAAGCTTTCTTT. This encodes CSVEGTVVNTEAFF.

The chain uses TRBV24-1 and TRBJ1-5; TRBD1 aligns across 9 bases. Germline CDR1 and CDR2: KGHDR and SFDVKD. Losses at the gene ends were 10 bases for V and 5 bases for J; bases not matched to a gene: 20. The CDR3 sequence is 18 residues long. The CDR3 sequence: CATPTGTGNLWRDQPQHF. CDR3 coding DNA: TGTGCCACTCCAACCGGGACAGGGAATCTTTGGCGCGATCAGCCCCAGCATTTT.

This clonotype was seen ten or more times. Germline and junction disagree at one end, which may indicate a read error. V usage is TRBV11-1 and J usage is TRBJ1-1, with D maybe TRBD1 (6 bases). From germline, CDR1 is SGHAT and CDR2 FQDESV (reference sequence). The CDR3 is 16 residues long. CDR3 coding DNA: TGCGCCAGCAGCACTCGACAGGACTGGATGAACACTGAAGCTTTCTTT. It yields the protein CASSTRQDWMNTEAFF.

This clonotype was recorded a few times. This chain links TRBV7-9 with TRBJ2-7, with D perhaps TRBD2 (5 bases). With 3 bases removed from V and 2 bases from J, the gap between germline ends came to 11 bases. The CDR3 consists of 14 residues. The germline gives CDR1 SEHNR, CDR2 FQNEAQ (reference sequence). DNA for the CDR3: TGTGCCAGCAGCTTTTCGGGAAACACCTACGAGCAGTACTTC. Amino acid sequence: CASSFSGNTYEQYF.

The chain combines TRBV6-5 with TRBJ1-1, with 9 bases fitting TRBD1. Unmatched junction bases numbered 2, after V lost 2 bases and J lost 7 bases. This CDR3 is built from 13 residues. Germline CDR1 MNHEY, CDR2 SVGAGI. The CDR3, as DNA: TGTGCCAGCAGTTACCGGACAGGGGATGAAGCTTTCTTT. Its protein product is CASSYRTGDEAFF.

The V and J genes are TRBV2 and TRBJ2-5; D is unresolved. This CDR3 contains 15 residues. Trimming stripped 8 bases from V and 2 bases from J, with 18 bases between. Germline V gives CDR1 SNHLY, CDR2 FYNNEI. CDR3 region: CASSTHTLSQETQYF. Here the CDR3 DNA reads TGTGCCAGCTCGACACACACCCTATCTCAAGAGACCCAGTACTTC.

Points on this clonotype: Sequence at one end of the junction differs from germline and may be a read error. The V and J genes are TRBV10-2 and TRBJ1-6, with D possibly being TRBD1 (6 bases). This CDR3 comprises 14 residues. The V gene's germline CDR1 is WSHSY and CDR2 SAAADI. DNA of the CDR3: TGCGACAGCAGTGAAGGGGACAAGCTTTCACCCCTCCACTTT. This encodes CDSSEGDKLSPLHF.

J is TRBJ2-3 and V is TRBV19, with 9 bases aligning to TRBD2. The CDR3 is 15 amino acids. V lost 4 bases to trimming and J lost 5 bases; unmatched junction nucleotides: 7. The V gene's germline CDR1 is LNHDA and CDR2 SQIVND (reference sequence). CDR3 in DNA: TGTGCCAGTAGTACTAGCGGGGACGATGAAGATACGCAGTATTTT. It encodes CASSTSGDDEDTQYF.

The genes are TRBV10-3 and TRBJ1-1, with D possibly matching TRBD1 (6 bases). V was clipped by 4 bases and J by 4 bases, with 10 bases between them. The length of the CDR3 is 13 residues. Germline V gene lookup returns CDR1 ENHRY and CDR2 SYGVKD. In DNA, the CDR3 is TGTGCCATCAGTGTAGGGGGTATCACTGAAGCTTTCTTT. This sequence encodes CAISVGGITEAFF.

The genes are TRBV7-8 and TRBJ1-2, with no clear D. The CDR3 is made up of 14 amino acids. Germline V CDR1 and CDR2: SGHVS, FQNEAQ. V dropped 5 bases and J dropped 1 base, with 11 bases sitting between them. The CDR3 DNA reads as TGTGCCAGCAGCCCGGGCCCTAATAACTATGGCTACACCTTC. Translating it yields CASSPGPNNYGYTF.

This chain links TRBV2 with TRBJ2-7; 8 nucleotides match TRBD2. The CDR3 extends over 15 amino acids. V shed 1 base and J 4 bases; nucleotides not matched to a gene: 6. Germline CDR1 is SNHLY and CDR2 is FYNNEI. This CDR3 is CASSEERTSRYEQYF. The CDR3 region has the DNA TGTGCCAGCAGTGAAGAACGGACTAGCAGGTACGAGCAGTACTTC.

This clonotype occurred once. The chain has TRBV25-1 and TRBJ2-7; no clear D. This CDR3 is built from 11 residues. Deletions cut 6 bases from V and 3 bases from J, with 6 bases between. Germline-derived CDR1 and CDR2 are MGHDK and SYGVNS. The CDR3 sequence: CASRVNYEQYV. In DNA form, the CDR3 reads TGTGCCAGCAGGGTAAACTACGAGCAGTACGTC.

The chain has TRBV24-1 and TRBJ1-6; 7 bases line up with TRBD1. V was clipped by 1 base and J by 9 bases; unmatched bases: 5. The CDR3 spans 15 residues. CDR1 KGHDR and CDR2 SFDVKD come from the germline V gene. The CDR3 region has the DNA TGTGCCACCAGTGATTTCCGACAGGGAGGTTCACCCCTCCACTTT. It translates to CATSDFRQGGSPLHF.

This chain uses TRBV24-1 with TRBJ1-4, with a tentative D call TRBD1 (5 bases). Between the trimmed V and J ends, which lost 3 bases and 12 bases, there was a span of 16 bases. The CDR3 covers 14 residues. CDR1 and CDR2 (germline): KGHDR, SFDVKD. The CDR3 protein is CATSDPRDSEELFF. The CDR3 nucleotides read TGTGCCACCAGTGATCCCCGGGACTCCGAAGAACTGTTTTTT.

This clonotype showed up many times. V gene TRBV2 combines with J gene TRBJ2-2; possibly TRBD1 or TRBD2 for D (6 bases each). The ends were cut back, 6 bases at V and 2 bases at J, with 16 bases in the middle. The CDR3 sequence is 16 residues long. Germline V gene data show CDR1 as SNHLY and CDR2 as FYNNEI. The CDR3 loop reads CASRADGGHNTGELFF. The CDR3 DNA reads TGTGCCAGCAGGGCTGACGGGGGACATAACACCGGGGAGCTGTTTTTT.

The chain carries TRBV20-1 and TRBJ2-7; a weak D match, TRBD2 (6 bases). The CDR3 extends over 15 amino acids. The germline gives CDR1 DFQATT, CDR2 SNEGSKA (reference sequence). V dropped 5 bases and J dropped 5 bases, with 22 bases sitting between them. In DNA form, the CDR3 reads TGCAGTGCTCCAAAAAATGGGGCGGGGAGTCACGAGCAGTACTTC. It specifies CSAPKNGAGSHEQYF.

The chain combines TRBV20-1 with TRBJ1-1; 10 bases fit TRBD1. The CDR3 is made up of 23 amino acids. Germline CDR1 reads DFQATT; CDR2 reads SNEGSKA (reference sequence). The ends lost 0 bases at V and 10 bases at J; junction bases unmatched: 35. This chain's CDR3 is CSARDRKKARSPPVRGTGERAFF. The DNA of the CDR3 is TGCAGTGCTAGAGATCGAAAGAAAGCTCGCTCACCACCGGTACGCGGGACAGGGGAGCGAGCTTTCTTT.

The sample holds many counts of this clonotype. In DNA, the CDR3 is TGTGCCAGCAGTCGGGGACAAATGAACACTGAAGCTTTCTTT. It specifies CASSRGQMNTEAFF. The gene calls are TRBV27 and TRBJ1-1; a weak D match, TRBD1 (6 bases). Germline values: CDR1 MNHEY, CDR2 SMNVEV (reference sequence). The CDR3 is 14 amino acids. V was pared by 5 bases and J by 0 bases, with 10 bases between.

By its share, this clonotype is medium-sized (0.01 to 0.1%). The chain uses TRBV29-1 and TRBJ1-2; TRBD1 matches 8 bases. The germline V gene has CDR1 SQVTM and CDR2 ANQGSEA. The ends lost 6 bases at V and 6 bases at J; junction bases unmatched: 6. This CDR3 is 12 amino acids long. CDR3 DNA: TGCAGCGTCGTCGACAGGGGAGATGGCTACACCTTC. It is translated as CSVVDRGDGYTF.

The chain employs TRBV7-3 and TRBJ1-2; no clear D gene. Germline CDR1 SGHTA, CDR2 FQGTGA. The CDR3 spans 13 residues. V lost 5 bases and J lost 5, with 12 bases in between. The CDR3 spells CASSQDRFYGYTF. CDR3 sequence (DNA): TGTGCCAGCAGCCAAGATCGGTTTTATGGCTACACCTTC.

V is TRBV20-1 and J is TRBJ2-7; D is undetermined. Looked up from germline, CDR1 is DFQATT and CDR2 is SNEGSKA (reference sequence). The CDR3 contains 15 residues. Trimming shortened V by 3 bases and J by 4 bases, and 19 bases separated the two germline ends. CDR3 residues: CSASDAPSRAYEQYF. CDR3 nucleotide sequence: TGCAGTGCTAGTGACGCACCCTCCCGAGCTTACGAGCAGTACTTC.

This chain links TRBV28 with TRBJ1-2; D might be TRBD1 (6 bases). V lost 7 bases to trimming and J lost 1 base, with 19 bases between them. CDR3 length equals 16 residues. CDR1 is MDHEN and CDR2 is SYDVKM in the germline V gene. CDR3 amino acids: CASIESIGTLNYGYTF. In DNA form, the CDR3 reads TGTGCCAGCATTGAATCCATCGGGACACTTAACTATGGCTACACCTTC.

This clonotype was seen just once. The CDR3 protein is CASSDEPGMRDGYTF. Written as DNA, the CDR3 is TGCGCCAGCAGTGATGAACCAGGGATGAGGGATGGCTACACCTTC. The chain joins TRBV10-2 to TRBJ1-2; a weak D match, TRBD1 (5 bases). The length of the CDR3 is 15 residues. Germline V lookup: CDR1 WSHSY, CDR2 SAAADI. Trimming pared 3 bases from V and 6 bases from J, leaving 17 bases between.

The CDR3 sequence is CATSRHGYEQYF. DNA of the CDR3: TGTGCCACCAGTCGCCACGGCTACGAGCAGTACTTC. J is TRBJ2-7 and V is TRBV24-1; D is uncertain. Germline V gene lookup returns CDR1 KGHDR and CDR2 SFDVKD. The CDR3 covers 12 residues. Trimming took 6 bases from V and 3 from J, leaving 8 bases between them.

This sequence joins TRBV20-1 and TRBJ1-6, with 7 bases fitting TRBD1. CDR1 and CDR2 (germline): DFQATT, SNEGSKA (reference sequence). J lost 8 bases, V lost 2 bases, and 6 bases had no gene match. The CDR3 covers 14 residues. CDR3 residues: CSARQGGRDSPLHF. The CDR3 DNA reads TGCAGTGCTAGACAGGGGGGACGGGATTCACCCCTCCACTTT.